These T cell receptor beta chains were read from a single sample in a study of T cell responses to AZD1222 COVID-19 vaccine. Only in-frame clones appear in the TCRdb table, and some are missing; sequencing was by immunoSEQ multiplex PCR. This sample has around 140,000 clones, with 80% to 95% found just once. The sequences come from peripheral blood, collected 28 days after the second AZD1222 dose. These TCRs come from an adult who received the AZD1222 COVID-19 vaccine. Each CDR3 is given without its conserved first and last residue. Size is stated for part of the rows, as once, few or many counts, or as a class when the clone is expanded.

J gene: TRBJ2-5; clone size: once; V gene: TRBV30; CDR3 protein: AWSLQRGAGSRETQY
J gene: TRBJ2-7; clone size: .; V gene: TRBV20-1; CDR3 protein: SASAQGVNEQY
J gene: TRBJ2-2; clone size: .; V gene: TRBV4-3; CDR3 protein: ASSQMTGQGAYDGELF
J gene: TRBJ1-2; clone size: .; V gene: TRBV7-6; CDR3 protein: ASSLELGQAYT
J gene: TRBJ1-2; clone size: .; V gene: TRBV5-5; CDR3 protein: ASSLGTGYSFGYT
J gene: TRBJ2-5; clone size: .; V gene: TRBV2; CDR3 protein: ASSVTSGPRSTQY
J gene: TRBJ1-1; clone size: .; V gene: TRBV2; CDR3 protein: ASIFALFGTEAF
J gene: TRBJ1-1; clone size: .; V gene: TRBV11-3; CDR3 protein: ASSFPAF
J gene: TRBJ1-1; clone size: .; V gene: TRBV6-2/TRBV6-3; CDR3 protein: ASSYTLAANSNTEAF
J gene: TRBJ2-3; clone size: .; V gene: TRBV7-9; CDR3 protein: ASSLVGETDTQY
J gene: TRBJ1-5; clone size: .; V gene: TRBV5-3; CDR3 protein: APHSRQSSNQPQH
J gene: TRBJ1-1; clone size: .; V gene: TRBV2; CDR3 protein: ASSPGPGTEAF
J gene: TRBJ2-1; clone size: .; V gene: TRBV7-6; CDR3 protein: ASSLAPFRGDEQF
J gene: TRBJ1-6; clone size: .; V gene: TRBV9; CDR3 protein: ASSYGTGNSPLH
J gene: TRBJ1-3; clone size: .; V gene: TRBV11-2; CDR3 protein: ASSLLLDPRSGNTIY
J gene: TRBJ1-5; clone size: few; V gene: TRBV5-6; CDR3 protein: ASSLGPGPNQPQH
J gene: TRBJ1-1; clone size: many; V gene: TRBV4-1; CDR3 protein: ASSQPGQQDGYTEAF
J gene: TRBJ1-1; clone size: .; V gene: TRBV19; CDR3 protein: ASSSGGTNTEAF
J gene: TRBJ1-1; clone size: .; V gene: TRBV11-3; CDR3 protein: ASSLVAGADTEAF
J gene: TRBJ1-2; clone size: .; V gene: TRBV7-9; CDR3 protein: ASSFLTGGRDYGYT
J gene: TRBJ2-1; clone size: .; V gene: TRBV11-3; CDR3 protein: ASSLEGSYNEQF
J gene: TRBJ2-4; clone size: few; V gene: TRBV9; CDR3 protein: ASSDSKDWQEGGNIQY
J gene: TRBJ2-3; clone size: .; V gene: TRBV27; CDR3 protein: ASNTGWGTDTQY
J gene: TRBJ2-3; clone size: .; V gene: TRBV10-3; CDR3 protein: AIRRGTSGSTDTQY
J gene: TRBJ2-1; clone size: .; V gene: TRBV7-3; CDR3 protein: ASSSGFYNEQF